This T cell receptor (beta chain) is drawn from a study of vaccination and CD4 T cells after COVID-19. Whole-study context: There were six male and four female convalescents, and two of them were Hispanic.

This clonotype was picked up a small number of times. Antigen: not known. The Oncomine TCR Beta short-read assay was applied to DNA of cultured CD4+ T cells. In TCRdb, the PCR reads were re-called with MiXCR into one record per CDR3 protein. The sample yields 7,700 or so distinct CDR3 sequences, more than 20% seen once. Treatment indicated: approximately 11-day PBMC culture with coronavirus spike peptide pools or control peptides (ViraFEST assay). CDR1 LGHNA and CDR2 YSLEER come from the germline V gene. The CDR3 length is 16 residues. Trimming took 1 base from V and 4 from J; bases not matched to a gene: 6.

This receptor was taken from a human donor who had recovered from COVID-19. This sequence joins TRBV4-3 and TRBJ2-3; TRBD2 matches at 9 bases. The sample here was CD4+ T cells from blood, cultured in vitro, taken after SARS-CoV-2 vaccination. In DNA, the CDR3 is TGCGCCAGCAGCCAAGGAGCTAGCGGGAATGCAGATACGCAGTATTTT. Translation: CASSQGASGNADTQYF.